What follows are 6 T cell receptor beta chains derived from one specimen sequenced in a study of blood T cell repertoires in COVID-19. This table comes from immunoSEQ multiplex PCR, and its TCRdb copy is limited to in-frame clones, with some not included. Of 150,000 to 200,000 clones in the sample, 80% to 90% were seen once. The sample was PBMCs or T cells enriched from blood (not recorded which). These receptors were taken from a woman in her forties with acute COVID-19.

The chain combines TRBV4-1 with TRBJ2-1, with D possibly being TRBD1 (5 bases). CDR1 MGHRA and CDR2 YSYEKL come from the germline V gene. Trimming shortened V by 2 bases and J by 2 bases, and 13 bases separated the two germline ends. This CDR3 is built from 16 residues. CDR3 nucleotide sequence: TGCGCCAGCAGCCAAAAATACAGGACACCCTACAATGAGCAGTTCTTC. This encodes CASSQKYRTPYNEQFF.

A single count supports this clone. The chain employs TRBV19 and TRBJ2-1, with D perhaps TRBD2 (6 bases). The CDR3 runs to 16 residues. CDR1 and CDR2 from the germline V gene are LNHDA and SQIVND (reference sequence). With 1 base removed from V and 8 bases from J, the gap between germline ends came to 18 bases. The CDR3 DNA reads TGTGCCAGTAGTATAGCGGCTAGCGTACCCACGGATGAGCAGTTCTTC. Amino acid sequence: CASSIAASVPTDEQFF.

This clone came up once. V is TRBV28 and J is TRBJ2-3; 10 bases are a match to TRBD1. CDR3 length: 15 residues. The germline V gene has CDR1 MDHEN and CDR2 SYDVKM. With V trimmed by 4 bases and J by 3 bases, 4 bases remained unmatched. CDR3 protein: CASSSTGGSTDTQYF. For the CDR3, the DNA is TGTGCCAGCAGTTCGACAGGGGGCAGTACAGATACGCAGTATTTT.

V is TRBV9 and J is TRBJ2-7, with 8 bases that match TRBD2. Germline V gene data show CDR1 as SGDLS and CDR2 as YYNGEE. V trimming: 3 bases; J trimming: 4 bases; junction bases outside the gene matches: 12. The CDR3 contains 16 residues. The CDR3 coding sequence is TGTGCCAGCAGCGCCCAGGGAACGGGGGGGCCTTACGAGCAGTACTTC. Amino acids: CASSAQGTGGPYEQYF.

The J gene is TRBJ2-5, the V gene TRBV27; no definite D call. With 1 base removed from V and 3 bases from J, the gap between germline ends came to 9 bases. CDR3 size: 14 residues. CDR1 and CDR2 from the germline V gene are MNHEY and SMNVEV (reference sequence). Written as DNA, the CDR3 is TGTGCCAGCAGTTTATGGTTCAGGAAAGAGACCCAGTACTTC. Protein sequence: CASSLWFRKETQYF.

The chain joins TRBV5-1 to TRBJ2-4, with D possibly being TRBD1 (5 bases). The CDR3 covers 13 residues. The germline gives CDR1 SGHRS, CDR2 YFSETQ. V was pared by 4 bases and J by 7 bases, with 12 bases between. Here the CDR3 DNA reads TGCGCCAGCAGCCCGAGTAAGGGGAACATTCAGTACTTC. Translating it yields CASSPSKGNIQYF.